The clone carrying this TCR beta chain turned up a few times. Unique molecular identifiers were built into the TCRbeta library. Each CDR3 protein is one row after TCRdb ran MiXCR on the PCR reads. Of some 290,000 distinct CDR3 sequences in the sample, around 25% are singletons; the top ten hold 11%. The sample is drawn from a study of T-cell reconstitution after alpha-beta-depleted transplantation in children. There are 11 residues in the CDR3. The V gene's germline CDR1 is SGHAT and CDR2 FQNNGV. Trimming stripped 11 bases from V and 0 bases from J, with 8 bases between. The V gene is TRBV11-2, the J gene TRBJ2-7; no reliable D call. The TCR originated in a male patient aged 5 to 17 who had a stem cell transplant for acute lymphoblastic leukemia, so the T cells may come from the graft donor. The sequencing used PBMCs, mostly from graft donor cells, collected 180 days after TCRalphabeta/CD19-depleted stem cell transplant. CDR3 residues: CAPRSSYEQYF. For the CDR3, the DNA is TGTGCCCCTAGGAGCTCCTACGAGCAGTACTTC.